This section outlines one T cell receptor beta chain sequence together with its context. This entry comes from a study of T-cell reconstitution after alpha-beta-depleted transplantation in children. This CDR3 has 14 amino acids. V lost 1 base and J 9 bases, leaving 13 bases between the germline ends. Per the germline V gene, CDR1 is SEHNR and CDR2 is FQNEAQ (reference sequence). This sample's TCRbeta library carried unique molecular identifier barcodes. TCRdb called the PCR reads again in MiXCR, with one record for every CDR3 protein. The data hold roughly 190,000 distinct CDR3 sequences, with about 15% observed a single time.

This TCR was recovered from a human donor who donated a stem cell graft to a child with acute lymphoblastic leukemia. The V and J genes are TRBV7-9 and TRBJ2-1; D remains unclear. Here the sequenced sample was PBMCs from the stem cell graft donor, taken from the stem cell graft. The CDR3 reads CASSLGQAASEQFF. CDR3 nucleotide sequence: TGTGCCAGCAGCTTAGGCCAGGCAGCGAGTGAGCAGTTCTTC.